This T cell receptor beta chain was identified in a study of T cell responses to AZD1222 COVID-19 vaccine. The study's findings and limits: Across spike, vaccine-associated CD4 TCRs were found, dominant at 160-218 and 743-854.

Generated by immunoSEQ multiplex PCR, the TCRdb table keeps only in-frame clones and is missing some. The repertoire includes about 150,000 clones, around 88% of them detected once, and more than 3% sits in the top ten. Details on this clone: What it binds is unknown.

The source of this sequence is an adult in good health. Source: peripheral blood, taken on day 0 of MenACWY control vaccination.

The CDR3 DNA follows: TGTGCCAGCAGGGGGACGTCGGGTCAGCCCCAGCATTTT. Translating gives CASRGTSGQPQHF. The chain combines TRBV28 with TRBJ1-5, with D perhaps matching TRBD1 (5 bases). The CDR3 sequence is 13 residues long. Germline V gene data show CDR1 as MDHEN and CDR2 as SYDVKM. The ends were cut back, 6 bases at V and 6 bases at J, with 12 bases in the middle.